This T cell receptor (beta chain) was recovered during a study of T cells in women clearing cervical HPV infection. The ends were cut back, 7 bases at V and 5 bases at J, with 22 bases in the middle. This CDR3 has 16 residues. Only in-frame clones appear in the TCRdb table, and some are missing; sequencing was by immunoSEQ multiplex PCR. The sample data list tens of thousands of clones. As for this clone: The read halts 3 residues ahead of the CDR3 end, with the missing end drawn from the germline J gene.

The receptor comes from a woman aged 18-70 years with a cervical HPV16 infection that either progressed to CIN3+ or cleared (not recorded which). The chain combines TRBV12-3 or TRBV12-4 with TRBJ2-3; tentatively, D is TRBD1 (7 bases). Sequenced sample: blood buffy coat. The CDR3 sequence is CASNPTYRGGGDTQYF. CDR3 DNA, as far as it was read: TGTGCCAGCAATCCTACTTACAGGGGAGGAGGAGATACG.